The clone carrying this T cell receptor beta chain was recorded many times. Its specificity is unknown. The germline gene is not matched at one end of the junction; a read error may be the cause. As to time point: newly diagnosed GD, antithyroid drugs for less than 3 months. From PBMCs, RNA was extracted and then used to make the TCR library. Graves' disease diagnoses used American Thyroid Association guidelines. The patient group derived from an endocrinology department in Xi'an, China. Researchers made TCR beta libraries by using iRepertoire HTBI primers and running Arm-PCR on CDR3 regions. TCRdb re-called the multiplex PCR reads through MiXCR, storing one row per CDR3 protein. The sample shows 200,000 to 250,000 distinct CDR3 sequences, approximately 16% of them seen only once. These data belong to a study of regulatory T cells in long-lasting Graves disease. Study-level findings and limits: With persistent disease, TRBV28, TRBJ1-2 and TRBJ2-5 were the favored segments.

In germline, CDR1 is SGHTA, CDR2 FQGNSA. The CDR3 has 14 residues. The chain recombines TRBV7-2 with TRBJ1-2; no reliable D call. This receptor was taken from a female donor with Graves disease. The sample in question was peripheral blood mononuclear cells (PBMCs), obtained at new diagnosis, from a patient treated with antithyroid drugs. The CDR3 loop reads CASSQDKPSGGYTF. CDR3 sequence (DNA): TGCGCCAGCAGCCAAGATAAGCCGTCGGGTGGCTACACCTTC. Full variable domain (outside the CDR3, taken from reference TRBV7-2 and TRBJ1-2): GAGVSQSPSNKVTEKGKDVELRCDPISGHTALYWYRQSLGQGLEFLIYFQGNSAPDKSGLPSDRFSAERTGGSVSTLTIQRTQQEDSAVYLCASSQDKPSGGYTFGSGTRLTVV.